This TCR beta chain comes out of a study of blood T cell repertoires in COVID-19. On the study more broadly: Spain, Italy and the United States supplied samples that represented acute and convalescent COVID-19.

Per the original data handling: For nucleated cells, counts were estimated from reference gene primer amplification. Sequenced by immunoSEQ multiplex PCR; TCRdb stores in-frame clones only, minus some. V, J and clone size derive from that table, while D and trimming were established from the DNA sequence. The sample records 450,000 or so clones, around nine tenths being singletons. CDR1 MNHEY and CDR2 SMNVEV come from the germline V gene (reference sequence). This CDR3 spans 14 amino acids. V dropped 4 bases and J dropped 2 bases, with 12 bases sitting between them. Sample: peripheral blood. This chain uses TRBV27 with TRBJ2-7; D is undetermined. This TCR derives from a man between 18 and 29 years old with COVID-19, enrolled during active disease. This chain's CDR3 is CASSSALGAYEQYF. The CDR3 DNA follows: TGTGCCAGCAGTTCCGCGCTAGGTGCCTACGAGCAGTACTTC.